A selection of T cell receptor beta chains follows, all from one sample in a study of T cell responses to AZD1222 COVID-19 vaccine. TCRdb keeps only in-frame clones here, not all; method: immunoSEQ multiplex PCR. The top ten hold about 6.5% of the sample, which has about 63,000 clones, under 90% seen once. Sequenced material: peripheral blood, taken 28 days after the second AZD1222 dose. All receptors derive from an adult who received the AZD1222 COVID-19 vaccine. Both conserved end residues are part of each CDR3. Fields, in order: V gene, J gene, D gene, clone size, CDR3 protein, CDR3 DNA. A D gene is named only where the DNA matches it firmly. Not all rows give a size; the values are once, few, many and, for expanded clones, a class.

>TRBV14|TRBJ1-2|-|-
CASSLLGGPRYGYTF
TGTGCCAGCAGCCTACTGGGAGGGCCTCGGTATGGCTACACCTTC
>TRBV5-4|TRBJ1-2|-|many
CASSLSRDQHGYTF
TGTGCCAGCAGCTTGAGCAGGGATCAACATGGCTACACCTTC
>TRBV28|TRBJ1-2|-|-
CASSLGLGGLSYGYTF
TGTGCCAGCAGTTTAGGCTTGGGGGGGTTATCATATGGCTACACCTTC
>TRBV5-5|TRBJ1-2|-|-
CASSRWVGQGGVYGYTF
TGTGCCAGCAGCCGGTGGGTCGGGCAGGGAGGGGTCTATGGCTACACCTTC
>TRBV12-3/TRBV12-4|TRBJ1-2|TRBD1|-
CASRPGGSYGYTF
TGTGCCAGCAGGCCAGGGGGCTCCTATGGCTACACCTTC
>TRBV11-3|TRBJ2-7|-|few
CASSLAGNSYEQYF
TGTGCCAGCAGCTTGGCGGGTAACTCCTACGAGCAGTACTTC
>TRBV4-3|TRBJ2-3|-|-
CASSPGTGSDTQYF
TGCGCCAGCAGCCCCGGAACAGGGTCTGATACGCAGTATTTT
>TRBV18|TRBJ2-7|-|-
CASSRWDKSYEQYF
TGTGCCAGCTCACGGTGGGACAAATCCTACGAGCAGTACTTC
>TRBV5-6|TRBJ1-1|-|-
CASSLIMGLRDTEAFF
TGTGCCAGCAGCTTGATTATGGGACTTAGGGACACTGAAGCTTTCTTT
>TRBV19|TRBJ1-5|-|-
CASSIRGEYSNQPQHF
TGTGCCAGTAGTATTCGGGGAGAGTATAGCAATCAGCCCCAGCATTTT
>TRBV12-3/TRBV12-4|TRBJ2-2|-|-
CASRIRDRELFF
TGTGCCAGCAGAATCCGGGACCGGGAGCTGTTTTTT
>TRBV7-6|TRBJ1-2|-|-
CASSLAGGIWDGYTF
TGTGCCAGCAGCCTAGCCGGAGGAATCTGGGATGGCTACACCTTC
>TRBV4-2|TRBJ2-2|TRBD2|once
CASSRKRETGNTGELFF
TGTGCCAGCAGCCGAAAGCGGGAGACAGGGAACACCGGGGAGCTGTTTTTT
>TRBV4-3|TRBJ2-7|-|-
CASSLGGGGYEQYF
TGCGCCAGCAGCCTCGGCGGGGGCGGCTACGAGCAGTACTTC
>TRBV5-8|TRBJ1-2|TRBD1|-
CASSNRDRVYGYTF
TGTGCCAGCAGCAACCGGGACAGGGTCTATGGCTACACCTTC
>TRBV21-1|TRBJ2-7|-|-
CASSKGTRREQYF
TGTGCCAGCAGCAAAGGGACTCGCAGAGAGCAGTACTTC
>TRBV9|TRBJ1-5|-|once
CASSWGANSNQPQHF
TGTGCCAGCAGTTGGGGGGCCAATAGCAATCAGCCCCAGCATTTT
>TRBV6-1|TRBJ1-1|-|-
CASSEEGTNAEAFF
TGTGCCAGCAGTGAAGAGGGTACGAACGCTGAAGCTTTCTTT
>TRBV2|TRBJ1-1|-|-
CASSGQRVNTEAFF
TGTGCCAGCAGTGGACAGAGAGTGAACACTGAAGCTTTCTTT
>TRBV19|TRBJ1-5|-|-
CASSIKGVGQPQHF
TGTGCCAGTAGTATAAAGGGGGTGGGTCAGCCCCAGCATTTT
>TRBV7-8|TRBJ2-1|-|-
CASSLLVRPYNEQFF
TGTGCCAGCAGCCTCCTAGTACGGCCCTACAATGAGCAGTTCTTC
>TRBV2|TRBJ1-1|TRBD1|-
CASSGDRGPAFF
TGTGCCAGCAGTGGGGACAGGGGCCCAGCTTTCTTT
>TRBV5-6|TRBJ1-2|TRBD1|-
CASSPTGQGALYYGYTF
TGTGCCAGCAGCCCAACGGGACAGGGGGCCCTTTACTATGGCTACACCTTC
>TRBV7-9|TRBJ2-2|-|few
CASSFNGPNTGELFF
TGTGCCAGCAGCTTCAATGGCCCAAACACCGGGGAGCTGTTTTTT
>TRBV7-8|TRBJ1-2|TRBD1|once
CASSLAWDRRSPNYGYTF
TGTGCCAGCAGCTTAGCCTGGGACAGGAGATCTCCTAACTATGGCTACACCTTC
>TRBV7-8|TRBJ1-6|TRBD1|few
CASSLEGQINSPLHF
TGTGCCAGCAGCTTAGAGGGACAGATTAATTCACCCCTCCACTTT
>TRBV19|TRBJ1-2|-|few
CASTRGRNYGYTF
TGTGCCAGTACGAGGGGACGTAACTATGGCTACACCTTC
>TRBV6-5|TRBJ2-7|-|once
CASSYWGSSPYEQYF
TGTGCCAGCAGTTACTGGGGCAGTTCGCCCTACGAGCAGTACTTC
>TRBV3-1/TRBV3-2|TRBJ1-5|TRBD1|-
CASSQDTGDWQPQHF
TGTGCCAGCAGCCAAGATACAGGGGACTGGCAGCCCCAGCATTTT
>TRBV5-1|TRBJ2-5|-|-
CASSLVPAGYRTISFQETQYF
TGCGCCAGCAGCTTGGTCCCGGCCGGGTACCGTACCATAAGTTTCCAAGAGACCCAGTACTTC
>TRBV9|TRBJ2-1|-|once
CASSVEPQDNEQFF
TGTGCCAGCAGCGTAGAACCACAGGACAATGAGCAGTTCTTC
>TRBV29-1|TRBJ1-1|-|-
CSVERGMKTFF
TGCAGCGTTGAGAGAGGGATGAAGACTTTCTTT
>TRBV3-1/TRBV3-2|TRBJ2-5|-|-
CASSQVTGETQYF
TGTGCCAGCAGCCAGGTAACTGGAGAGACCCAGTACTTC
>TRBV6-5|TRBJ1-1|-|-
CASTILGGNTEAFF
TGTGCCAGCACCATCCTCGGCGGGAACACTGAAGCTTTCTTT
>TRBV2|TRBJ2-3|-|-
CASSVGGAGDTQYF
TGTGCCAGCAGTGTAGGCGGGGCCGGGGATACGCAGTATTTT
>TRBV18|TRBJ2-1|TRBD1|-
CASSPGTGGPNEQFF
TGTGCCAGCTCACCAGGGACAGGGGGTCCCAATGAGCAGTTCTTC
>TRBV4-2|TRBJ1-2|TRBD1|-
CASSPDRGGLGNYGYTF
TGTGCCAGCAGCCCCGACAGGGGAGGCTTGGGTAACTATGGCTACACCTTC
>TRBV5-1|TRBJ2-2|TRBD2|-
CASSPTSGGSPGELFF
TGCGCCAGCAGCCCAACTAGCGGGGGGTCCCCCGGGGAGCTGTTTTTT
>TRBV4-2|TRBJ2-6|-|-
CASSQGGGANVLTF
TGTGCCAGCAGCCAGGGGGGTGGGGCCAACGTCCTGACTTTC
>TRBV7-9|TRBJ2-5|-|-
CASSLFGQETQYF
TGTGCCAGCAGCTTATTTGGGCAAGAGACCCAGTACTTC
>TRBV7-8|TRBJ1-1|-|once
CASSYSLRDTEAFF
TGTGCCAGCAGCTATAGTCTTAGGGACACTGAAGCTTTCTTT
>TRBV5-8|TRBJ1-5|-|-
CASSTGQDQAQHF
TGTGCCAGCAGCACAGGCCAGGACCAGGCCCAGCATTTT
>TRBV7-9|TRBJ1-1|-|-
CASSTTPEAFF
TGTGCCAGCAGCACGACTCCTGAAGCTTTCTTT
>TRBV7-2|TRBJ1-5|-|-
CASSLAGGPNQPQHF
TGTGCCAGCAGCTTAGCTGGGGGGCCTAATCAGCCCCAGCATTTT
>TRBV2|TRBJ1-2|-|-
CASSFTQRVEGYTF
TGTGCCAGCAGTTTTACACAGAGGGTAGAAGGCTACACCTTC
>TRBV28|TRBJ1-1|-|-
CASRQNTEAFF
TGTGCCAGCAGACAGAACACTGAAGCTTTCTTT
>TRBV21-1|TRBJ1-2|-|-
CASSPLCDGYTF
TGTGCCAGCAGCCCCCTGTGTGATGGCTACACCTTC
>TRBV29-1|TRBJ2-7|TRBD2|-
CSVLGLAGRYEQYF
TGCAGCGTTCTAGGGCTAGCGGGGCGGTACGAGCAGTACTTC
>TRBV6-5|TRBJ1-5|-|-
CASSPGGTQPQHF
TGTGCCAGCAGCCCGGGGGGGACTCAGCCCCAGCATTTT
>TRBV6-1|TRBJ1-2|TRBD1|-
CASSESGTGIYGYTF
TGTGCCAGCAGTGAGTCCGGGACAGGGATCTATGGCTACACCTTC
>TRBV7-9|TRBJ1-3|-|-
CASSLAPGDTIYF
TGTGCCAGCAGCTTAGCACCGGGGGACACCATATATTTT
>TRBV7-7|TRBJ2-2|-|once
CASSFGLANTGELFF
TGTGCCAGCAGCTTTGGTCTAGCAAACACCGGGGAGCTGTTTTTT
>TRBV6-5|TRBJ2-7|-|-
CASSSDLGHEQYF
TGTGCCAGCAGTTCGGACCTTGGCCACGAGCAGTACTTC
>TRBV5-1|TRBJ2-7|-|-
CASSLGSGAYEQYF
TGCGCCAGCAGCTTGGGATCCGGCGCCTACGAGCAGTACTTC
>TRBV11-1|TRBJ2-2|TRBD2|few
CASSNLAGENTGELFF
TGTGCCAGCAGCAACCTAGCGGGGGAAAACACCGGGGAGCTGTTTTTT
>TRBV30|TRBJ1-5|TRBD1|-
CAWSTGVNQPQHF
TGTGCCTGGAGTACAGGGGTCAATCAGCCCCAGCATTTT
>TRBV5-5|TRBJ1-1|-|-
CASSLAGRGTEAFF
TGTGCCAGCAGCTTGGCAGGGAGAGGTACTGAAGCTTTCTTT
>TRBV6-5|TRBJ1-4|-|few
CASSRQENEKLFF
TGTGCCAGCAGCAGACAGGAAAATGAAAAACTGTTTTTT
>TRBV4-3|TRBJ2-7|TRBD1|-
CASSRGSGQDTYEQYF
TGCGCCAGCAGCCGAGGCTCGGGACAGGACACCTACGAGCAGTACTTC